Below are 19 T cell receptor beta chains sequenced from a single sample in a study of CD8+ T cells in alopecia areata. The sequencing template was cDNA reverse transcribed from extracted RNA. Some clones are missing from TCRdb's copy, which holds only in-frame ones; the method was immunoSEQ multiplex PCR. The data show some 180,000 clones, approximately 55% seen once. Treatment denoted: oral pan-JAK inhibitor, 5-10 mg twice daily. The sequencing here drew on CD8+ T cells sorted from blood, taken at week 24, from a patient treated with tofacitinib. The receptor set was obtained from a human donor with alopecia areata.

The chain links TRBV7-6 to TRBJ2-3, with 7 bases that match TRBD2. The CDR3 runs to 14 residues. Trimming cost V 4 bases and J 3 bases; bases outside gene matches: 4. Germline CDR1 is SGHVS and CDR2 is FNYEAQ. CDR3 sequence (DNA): TGTGCCAGCAGCTCAGCGGGGTCGACAGATACGCAGTATTTT. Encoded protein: CASSSAGSTDTQYF.

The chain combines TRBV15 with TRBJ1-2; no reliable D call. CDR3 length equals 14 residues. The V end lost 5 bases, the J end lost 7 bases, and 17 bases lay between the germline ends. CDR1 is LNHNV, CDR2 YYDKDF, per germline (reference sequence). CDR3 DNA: TGTGCCACCAGCTTACGAGCTCGGAGTTTTGGCTACACCTTC. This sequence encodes CATSLRARSFGYTF.

This CDR3 reads CAWRGGDRRHSNQPQHF. CDR3 in DNA: TGTGCCTGGAGGGGAGGTGACAGACGACATAGCAATCAGCCCCAGCATTTT. This sequence joins TRBV30 and TRBJ1-5; D is possibly TRBD1 (5 bases). Germline loops: CDR1 GTSNPN, CDR2 SVGIG (reference sequence). The V end was cut by 3 bases, the J end by 0 bases, with 18 bases between. The CDR3 covers 17 residues.

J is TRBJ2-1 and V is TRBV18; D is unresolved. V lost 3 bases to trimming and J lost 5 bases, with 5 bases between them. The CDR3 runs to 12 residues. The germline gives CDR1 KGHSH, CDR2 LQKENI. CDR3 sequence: CASSPSDNEQFF. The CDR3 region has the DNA TGTGCCAGCTCACCTTCGGACAATGAGCAGTTCTTC.

This CDR3 is CASSYRGAGNTGELFF. CDR3 DNA: TGTGCCAGCAGTTATAGAGGGGCAGGGAACACCGGGGAGCTGTTTTTT. J is TRBJ2-2 and V is TRBV6-5; D is tentatively TRBD1 or TRBD2 (5 bases each). Trimming pared 3 bases from V and 1 base from J, leaving 12 bases between. The germline CDR1 and CDR2 sequences are MNHEY and SVGAGI. The CDR3 consists of 16 residues.

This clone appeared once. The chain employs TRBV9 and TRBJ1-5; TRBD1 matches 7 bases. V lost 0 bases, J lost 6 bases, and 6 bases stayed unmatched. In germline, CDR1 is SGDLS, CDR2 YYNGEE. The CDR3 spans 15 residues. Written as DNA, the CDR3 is TGTGCCAGCAGCGTAGGAGGGGGCGCAGGTCAGCCCCAGCATTTT. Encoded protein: CASSVGGGAGQPQHF.

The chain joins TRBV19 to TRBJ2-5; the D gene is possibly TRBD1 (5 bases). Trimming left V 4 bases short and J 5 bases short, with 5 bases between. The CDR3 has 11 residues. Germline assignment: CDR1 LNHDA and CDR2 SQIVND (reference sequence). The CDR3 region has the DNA TGTGCCAGTAGTAGGGGCGAGACCCAGTACTTC. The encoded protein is CASSRGETQYF.

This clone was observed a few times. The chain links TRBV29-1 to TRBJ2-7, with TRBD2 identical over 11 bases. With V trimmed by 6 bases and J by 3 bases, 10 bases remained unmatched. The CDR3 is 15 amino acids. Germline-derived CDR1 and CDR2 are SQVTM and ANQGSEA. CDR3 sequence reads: CSVPTTTSGGYEQYF. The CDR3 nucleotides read TGCAGCGTACCCACCACCACTAGCGGGGGCTACGAGCAGTACTTC.

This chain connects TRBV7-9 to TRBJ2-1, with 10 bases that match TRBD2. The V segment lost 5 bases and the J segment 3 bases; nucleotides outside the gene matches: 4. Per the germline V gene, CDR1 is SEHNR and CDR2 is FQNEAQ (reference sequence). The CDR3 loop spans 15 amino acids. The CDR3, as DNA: TGTGCCAGCAGCGCCGGGACTAGCGACTACAATGAGCAGTTCTTC. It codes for CASSAGTSDYNEQFF.

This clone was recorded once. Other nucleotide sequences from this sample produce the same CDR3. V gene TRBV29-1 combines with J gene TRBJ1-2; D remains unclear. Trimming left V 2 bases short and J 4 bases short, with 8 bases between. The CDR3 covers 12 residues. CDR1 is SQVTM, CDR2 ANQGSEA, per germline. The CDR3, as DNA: TGCAGCGTTGAATCCGGACTCTATGGCTACACCTTC. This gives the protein CSVESGLYGYTF.

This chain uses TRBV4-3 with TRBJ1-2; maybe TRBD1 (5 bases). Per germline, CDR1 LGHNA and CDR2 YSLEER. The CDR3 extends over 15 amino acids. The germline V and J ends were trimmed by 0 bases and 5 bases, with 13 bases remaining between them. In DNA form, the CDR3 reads TGCGCCAGCAGCCAAGAACGGCAGGGAGGGTATGGCTACACCTTC. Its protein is CASSQERQGGYGYTF.

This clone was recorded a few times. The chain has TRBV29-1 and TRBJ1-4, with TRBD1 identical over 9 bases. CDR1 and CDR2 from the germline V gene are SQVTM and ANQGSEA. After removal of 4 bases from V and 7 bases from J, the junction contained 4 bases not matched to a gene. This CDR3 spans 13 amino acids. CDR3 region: CSVGDRVGEKLFF. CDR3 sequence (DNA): TGCAGCGTTGGGGACAGGGTCGGTGAAAAACTGTTTTTT.

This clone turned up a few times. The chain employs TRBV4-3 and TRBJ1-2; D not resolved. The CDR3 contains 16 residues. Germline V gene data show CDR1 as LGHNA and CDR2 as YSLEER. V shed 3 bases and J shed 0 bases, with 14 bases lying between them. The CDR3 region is CASSQVYPGANYGYTF. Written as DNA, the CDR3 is TGCGCCAGCAGCCAGGTTTACCCGGGAGCTAACTATGGCTACACCTTC.

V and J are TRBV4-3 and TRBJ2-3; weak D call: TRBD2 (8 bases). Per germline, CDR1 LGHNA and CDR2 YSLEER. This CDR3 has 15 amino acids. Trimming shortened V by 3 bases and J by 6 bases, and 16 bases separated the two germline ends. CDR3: CASSHDSGGQDTQYF. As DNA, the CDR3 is TGCGCCAGCAGCCATGACAGCGGGGGACAGGATACGCAGTATTTT.

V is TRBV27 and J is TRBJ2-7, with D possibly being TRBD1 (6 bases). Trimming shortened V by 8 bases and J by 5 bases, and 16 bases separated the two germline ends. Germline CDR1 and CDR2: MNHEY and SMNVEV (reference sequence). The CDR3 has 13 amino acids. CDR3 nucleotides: TGTGCCAGCGGTCACCAAGGACAGAACGAGCAGTACTTC. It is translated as CASGHQGQNEQYF.

The CDR3 spells CASGLQGAWGYTF. In DNA form, the CDR3 reads TGTGCTAGTGGCCTTCAGGGCGCGTGGGGCTACACCTTC. The rearrangement uses TRBV12-5 and TRBJ1-2; TRBD1 might be the D (5 bases). Trimming pared 6 bases from V and 8 bases from J, leaving 16 bases between. Looked up from germline, CDR1 is LGHNT and CDR2 is FRNRAP. CDR3 size: 13 residues.

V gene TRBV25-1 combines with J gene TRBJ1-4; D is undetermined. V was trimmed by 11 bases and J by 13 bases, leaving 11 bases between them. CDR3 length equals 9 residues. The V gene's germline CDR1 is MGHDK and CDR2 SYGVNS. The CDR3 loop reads CAAHVLLFF. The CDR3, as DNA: TGTGCCGCCCACGTGTTACTGTTTTTT.

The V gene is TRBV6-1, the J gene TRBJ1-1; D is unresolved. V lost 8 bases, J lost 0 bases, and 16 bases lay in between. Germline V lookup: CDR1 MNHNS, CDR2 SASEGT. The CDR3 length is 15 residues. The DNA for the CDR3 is TGTGCCAGCTTATCGGGGTCATGGGTGAACACTGAAGCTTTCTTT. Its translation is CASLSGSWVNTEAFF.

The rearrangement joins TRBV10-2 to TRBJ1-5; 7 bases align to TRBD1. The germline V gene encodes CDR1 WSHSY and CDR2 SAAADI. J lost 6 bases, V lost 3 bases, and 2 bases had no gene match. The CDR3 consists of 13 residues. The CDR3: CASSETGVQPQHF. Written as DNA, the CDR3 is TGCGCCAGCAGTGAAACAGGGGTTCAGCCCCAGCATTTT.